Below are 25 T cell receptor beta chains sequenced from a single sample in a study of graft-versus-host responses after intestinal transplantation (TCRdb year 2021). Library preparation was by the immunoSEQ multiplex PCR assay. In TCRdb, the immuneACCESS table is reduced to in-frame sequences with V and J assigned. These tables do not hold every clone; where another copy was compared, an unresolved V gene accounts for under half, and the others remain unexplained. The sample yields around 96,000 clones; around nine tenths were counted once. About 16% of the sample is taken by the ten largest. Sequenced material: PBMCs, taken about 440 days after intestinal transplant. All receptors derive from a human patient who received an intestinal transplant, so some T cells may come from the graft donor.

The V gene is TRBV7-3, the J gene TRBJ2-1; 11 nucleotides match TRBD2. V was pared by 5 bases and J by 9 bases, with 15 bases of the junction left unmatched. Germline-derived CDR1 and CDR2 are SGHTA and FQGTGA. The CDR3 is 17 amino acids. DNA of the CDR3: TGTGCCAGCAGCCCCCAAGACGTAGCGGGGGGGCGCGGTGAGCAGTTCTTC. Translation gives CASSPQDVAGGRGEQFF. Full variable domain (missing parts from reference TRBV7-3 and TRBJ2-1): GAGVSQTPSNKVTEKGKYVELRCDPISGHTALYWYRQSLGQGPEFLIYFQGTGAADDSGLPNDRFFAVRPEGSVSTLKIQRTERGDSAVYLCASSPQDVAGGRGEQFFGPGTRLTVL.

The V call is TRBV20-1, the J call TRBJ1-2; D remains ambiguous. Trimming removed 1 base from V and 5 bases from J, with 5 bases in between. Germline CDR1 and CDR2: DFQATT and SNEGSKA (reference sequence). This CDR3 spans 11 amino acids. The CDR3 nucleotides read TGCAGTGCTAGAGGGGTTTATGGCTACACCTTC. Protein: CSARGVYGYTF.

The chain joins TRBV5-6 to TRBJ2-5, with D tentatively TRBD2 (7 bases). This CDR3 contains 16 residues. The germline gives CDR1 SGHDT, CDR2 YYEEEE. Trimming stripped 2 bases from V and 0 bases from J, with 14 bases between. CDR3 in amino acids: CASSLLGGRYQETQYF. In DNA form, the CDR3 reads TGTGCCAGCAGCTTATTGGGGGGGCGGTACCAAGAGACCCAGTACTTC.

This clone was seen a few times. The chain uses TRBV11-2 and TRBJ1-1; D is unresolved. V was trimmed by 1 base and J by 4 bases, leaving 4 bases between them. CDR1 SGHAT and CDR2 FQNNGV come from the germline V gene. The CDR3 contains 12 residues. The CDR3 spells CASSLGATEAFF. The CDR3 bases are TGTGCCAGCAGCTTAGGGGCCACTGAAGCTTTCTTT.

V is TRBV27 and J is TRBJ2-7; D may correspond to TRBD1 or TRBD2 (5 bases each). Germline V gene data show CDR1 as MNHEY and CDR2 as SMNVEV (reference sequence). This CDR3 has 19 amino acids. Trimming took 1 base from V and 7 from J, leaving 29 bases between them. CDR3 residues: CASSLWSGKPGGEDEEQYF. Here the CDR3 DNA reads TGTGCCAGCAGTTTATGGTCTGGGAAGCCTGGGGGTGAGGATGAAGAGCAGTACTTC.

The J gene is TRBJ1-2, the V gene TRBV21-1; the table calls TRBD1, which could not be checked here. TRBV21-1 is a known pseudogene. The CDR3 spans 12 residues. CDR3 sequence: CASSKDRGGYTF. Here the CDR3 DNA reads TGTGCCAGCAGCAAGGACAGGGGTGGCTACACCTTC.

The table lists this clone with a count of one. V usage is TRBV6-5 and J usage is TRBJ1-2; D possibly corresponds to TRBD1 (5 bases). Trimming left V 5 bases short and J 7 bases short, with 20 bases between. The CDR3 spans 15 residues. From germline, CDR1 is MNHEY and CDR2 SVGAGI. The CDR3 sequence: CASSQDNRDAFGYTF. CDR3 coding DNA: TGTGCCAGCAGTCAGGACAACCGGGACGCCTTTGGCTACACCTTC.

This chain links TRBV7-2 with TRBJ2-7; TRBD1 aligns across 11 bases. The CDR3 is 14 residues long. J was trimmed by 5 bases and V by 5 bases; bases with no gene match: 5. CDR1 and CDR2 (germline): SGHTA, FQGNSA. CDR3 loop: CASSTRDRGDEQYF. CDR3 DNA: TGTGCCAGCAGCACCCGGGACAGGGGGGACGAGCAGTACTTC.

This chain's CDR3 is CASSVADRYTDTQYF. CDR3 nucleotide sequence: TGTGCCAGCAGCGTAGCCGATAGATACACAGATACGCAGTATTTT. The chain is built from TRBV9 and TRBJ2-3; D is unresolved. The length of the CDR3 is 15 residues. The V end was cut by 0 bases, the J end by 2 bases, with 10 bases between. Germline-derived CDR1 and CDR2 are SGDLS and YYNGEE.

CDR3 coding DNA: TGTGCCAGCAGAAGGGGGAACACCGGGGAGCTGTTTTTT. This translates into CASRRGNTGELFF. The chain couples TRBV2 to TRBJ2-2; D may be TRBD1 (5 bases). The germline V gene encodes CDR1 SNHLY and CDR2 FYNNEI. With 6 bases removed from V and 1 base from J, the gap between germline ends came to 6 bases. CDR3 size: 13 residues.

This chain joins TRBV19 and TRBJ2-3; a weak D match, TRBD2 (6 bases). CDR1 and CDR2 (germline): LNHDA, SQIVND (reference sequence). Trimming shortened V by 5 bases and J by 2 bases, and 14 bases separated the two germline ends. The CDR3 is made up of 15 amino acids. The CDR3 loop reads CASSPRLGPTDTQYF. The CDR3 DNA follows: TGTGCCAGTAGTCCCCGACTAGGTCCCACAGATACGCAGTATTTT.

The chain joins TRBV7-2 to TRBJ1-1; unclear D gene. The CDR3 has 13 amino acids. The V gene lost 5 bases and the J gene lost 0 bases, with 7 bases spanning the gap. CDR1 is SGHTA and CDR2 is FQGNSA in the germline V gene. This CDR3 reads CASSLSMNTEAFF. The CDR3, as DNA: TGTGCCAGCAGCCTATCAATGAACACTGAAGCTTTCTTT.

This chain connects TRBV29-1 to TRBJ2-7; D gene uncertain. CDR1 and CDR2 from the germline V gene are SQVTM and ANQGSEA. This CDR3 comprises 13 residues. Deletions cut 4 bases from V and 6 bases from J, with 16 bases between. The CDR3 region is CSVVREIGSEQYF. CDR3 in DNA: TGCAGCGTTGTGAGAGAAATCGGCTCCGAGCAGTACTTC.

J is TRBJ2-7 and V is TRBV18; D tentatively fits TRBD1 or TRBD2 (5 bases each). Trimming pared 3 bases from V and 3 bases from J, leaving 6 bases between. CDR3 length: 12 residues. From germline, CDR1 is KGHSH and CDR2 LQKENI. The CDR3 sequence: CASSPGVYEQYF. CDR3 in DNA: TGTGCCAGCTCACCGGGGGTCTACGAGCAGTACTTC. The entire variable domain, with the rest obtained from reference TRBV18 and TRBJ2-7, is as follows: NAGVMQNPRHLVRRRGQEARLRCSPMKGHSHVYWYRQLPEEGLKFMVYLQKENIIDESGMPKERFSAEFPKEGPSILRIQQVVRGDSAAYFCASSPGVYEQYFGPGTRLTVT.

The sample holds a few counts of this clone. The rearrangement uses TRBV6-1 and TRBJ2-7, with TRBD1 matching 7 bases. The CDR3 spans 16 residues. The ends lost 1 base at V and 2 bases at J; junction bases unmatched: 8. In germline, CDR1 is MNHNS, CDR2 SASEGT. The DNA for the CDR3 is TGTGCCAGCAGTGAAGAGGGACAGCAAAACGCCTACGAGCAGTACTTC. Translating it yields CASSEEGQQNAYEQYF.

In DNA form, the CDR3 reads TGTGCCAGAAGCTTGGGAGGGGACCCCTATCCCGGGGAGCTGTTTTTT. It is translated as CARSLGGDPYPGELFF. V and J are TRBV5-3 and TRBJ2-2; either TRBD1 or TRBD2 may fit D (5 bases each). TRBV5-3 is noted as an ORF with a role that remains uncertain. The CDR3 sequence is 16 residues long. V lost 0 bases to trimming and J lost 6 bases, with 15 bases between them.

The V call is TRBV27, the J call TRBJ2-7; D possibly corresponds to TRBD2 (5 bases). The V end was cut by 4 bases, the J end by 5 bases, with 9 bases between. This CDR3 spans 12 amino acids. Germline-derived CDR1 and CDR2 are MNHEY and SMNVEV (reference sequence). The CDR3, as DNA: TGTGCCAGCAGTTCACTGCGGGACGAGCAGTACTTC. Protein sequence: CASSSLRDEQYF.

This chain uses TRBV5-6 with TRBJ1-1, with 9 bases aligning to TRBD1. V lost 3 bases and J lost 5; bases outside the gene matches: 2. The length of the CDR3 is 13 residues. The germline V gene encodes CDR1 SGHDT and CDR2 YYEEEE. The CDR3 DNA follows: TGTGCCAGCAGCTGGGGGACAGGGACTGAAGCTTTCTTT. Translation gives CASSWGTGTEAFF.

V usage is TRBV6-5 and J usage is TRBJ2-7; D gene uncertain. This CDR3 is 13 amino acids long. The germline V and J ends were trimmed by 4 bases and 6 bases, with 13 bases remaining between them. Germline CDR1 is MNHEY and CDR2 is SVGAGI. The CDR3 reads CASSSQPRREQYF. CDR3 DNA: TGTGCCAGCAGTTCCCAACCTCGCCGCGAGCAGTACTTC.

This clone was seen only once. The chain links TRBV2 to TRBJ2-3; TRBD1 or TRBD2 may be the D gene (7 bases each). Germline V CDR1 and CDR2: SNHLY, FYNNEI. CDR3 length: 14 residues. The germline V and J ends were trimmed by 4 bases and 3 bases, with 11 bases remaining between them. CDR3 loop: CASSGQGGTDTQYF. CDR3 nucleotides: TGTGCCAGCAGTGGGCAGGGGGGGACAGATACGCAGTATTTT.

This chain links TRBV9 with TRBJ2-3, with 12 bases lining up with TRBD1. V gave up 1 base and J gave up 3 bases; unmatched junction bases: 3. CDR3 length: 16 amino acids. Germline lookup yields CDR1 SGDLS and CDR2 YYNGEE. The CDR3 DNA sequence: TGTGCCAGCAGCGTAAAGGGACAGGGGGCGACAGATACGCAGTATTTT. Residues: CASSVKGQGATDTQYF.

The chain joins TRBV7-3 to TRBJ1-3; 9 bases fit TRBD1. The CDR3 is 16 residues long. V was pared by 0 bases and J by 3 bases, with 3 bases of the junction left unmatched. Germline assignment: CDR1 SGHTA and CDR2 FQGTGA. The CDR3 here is CASSLTGQGGGNTIYF. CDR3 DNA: TGTGCCAGCAGCTTAACGGGACAGGGAGGTGGAAACACCATATATTTT.

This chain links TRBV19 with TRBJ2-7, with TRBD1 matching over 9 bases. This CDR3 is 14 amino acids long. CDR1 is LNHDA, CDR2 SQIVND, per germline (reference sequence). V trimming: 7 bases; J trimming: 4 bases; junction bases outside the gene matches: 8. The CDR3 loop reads CASTPTGGLYEQYF. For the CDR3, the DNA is TGTGCCAGTACCCCAACAGGGGGCTTATACGAGCAGTACTTC.

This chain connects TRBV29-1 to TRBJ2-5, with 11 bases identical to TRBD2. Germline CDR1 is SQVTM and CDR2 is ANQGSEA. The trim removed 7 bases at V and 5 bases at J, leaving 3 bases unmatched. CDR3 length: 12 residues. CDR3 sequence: CSARTSGETQYF. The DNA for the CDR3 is TGCAGCGCCAGGACTAGCGGGGAGACCCAGTACTTC.

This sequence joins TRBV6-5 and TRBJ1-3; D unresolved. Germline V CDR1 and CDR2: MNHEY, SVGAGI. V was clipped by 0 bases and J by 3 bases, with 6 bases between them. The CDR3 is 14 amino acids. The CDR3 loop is CASSYSGFGNTIYF. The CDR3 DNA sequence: TGTGCCAGCAGTTACTCGGGCTTTGGAAACACCATATATTTT.